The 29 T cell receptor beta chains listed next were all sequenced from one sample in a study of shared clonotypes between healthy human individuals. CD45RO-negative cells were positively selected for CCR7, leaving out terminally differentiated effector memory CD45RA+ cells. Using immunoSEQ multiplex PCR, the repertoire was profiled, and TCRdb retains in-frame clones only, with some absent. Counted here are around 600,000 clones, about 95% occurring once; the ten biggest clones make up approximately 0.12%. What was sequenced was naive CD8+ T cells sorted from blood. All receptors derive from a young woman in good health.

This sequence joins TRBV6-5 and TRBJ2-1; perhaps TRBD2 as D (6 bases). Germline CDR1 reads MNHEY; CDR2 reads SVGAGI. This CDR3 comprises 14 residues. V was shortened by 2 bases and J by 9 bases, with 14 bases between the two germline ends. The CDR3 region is CASSYRESISEQFF. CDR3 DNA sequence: TGTGCCAGCAGTTACCGGGAGTCTATTAGTGAGCAGTTCTTC.

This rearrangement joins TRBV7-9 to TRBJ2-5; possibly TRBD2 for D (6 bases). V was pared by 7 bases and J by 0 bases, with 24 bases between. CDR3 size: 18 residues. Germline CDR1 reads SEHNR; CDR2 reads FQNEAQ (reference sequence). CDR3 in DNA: TGTGCCAGCATCAAAAACCGGGGAGGATCGGCGTACCAAGAGACCCAGTACTTC. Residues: CASIKNRGGSAYQETQYF. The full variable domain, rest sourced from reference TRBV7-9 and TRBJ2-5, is DTGVSQNPRHKITKRGQNVTFRCDPISEHNRLYWYRQTLGQGPEFLTYFQNEAQLEKSRLLSDRFSAERPKGSFSTLEIQRTEQGDSAMYLCASIKNRGGSAYQETQYFGPGTRLLVL.

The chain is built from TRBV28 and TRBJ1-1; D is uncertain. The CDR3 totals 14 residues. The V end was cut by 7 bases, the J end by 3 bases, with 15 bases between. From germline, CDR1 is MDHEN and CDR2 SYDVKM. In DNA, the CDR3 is TGTGCCAGCATTATCCGGGCTGGGGACACTGAAGCTTTCTTT. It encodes CASIIRAGDTEAFF.

The CDR3 DNA reads as TGTGCCAGCGGGGACGGCGGGGGCTATGGCTACACCTTC. This encodes CASGDGGGYGYTF. V gene TRBV6-1 combines with J gene TRBJ1-2; a weak D match, TRBD1 (5 bases). CDR3 length equals 13 residues. Trimming left V 8 bases short and J 4 bases short, with 14 bases between. CDR1 is MNHNS, CDR2 SASEGT, per germline.

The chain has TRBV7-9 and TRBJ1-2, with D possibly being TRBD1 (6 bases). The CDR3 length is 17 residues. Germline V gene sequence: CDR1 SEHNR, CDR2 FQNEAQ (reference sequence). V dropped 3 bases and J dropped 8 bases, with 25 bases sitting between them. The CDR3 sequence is CASSLPIIQGSSNGYTF. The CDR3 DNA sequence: TGTGCCAGCAGCTTGCCTATAATACAGGGTAGTTCGAACGGCTACACCTTC.

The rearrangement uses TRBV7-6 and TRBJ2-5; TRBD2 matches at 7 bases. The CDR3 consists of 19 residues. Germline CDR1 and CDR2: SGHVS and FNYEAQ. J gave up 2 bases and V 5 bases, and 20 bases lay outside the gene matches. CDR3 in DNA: TGTGCCAGCAGCGGGGTCCCGGGGTTAGGAGCGGGAAGGCAAGAGACCCAGTACTTC. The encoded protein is CASSGVPGLGAGRQETQYF. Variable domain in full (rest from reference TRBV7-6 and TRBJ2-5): GAGVSQSPRYKVTKRGQDVALRCDPISGHVSLYWYRQALGQGPEFLTYFNYEAQQDKSGLPNDRFSAERPEGSISTLTIQRTEQRDSAMYRCASSGVPGLGAGRQETQYFGPGTRLLVL.

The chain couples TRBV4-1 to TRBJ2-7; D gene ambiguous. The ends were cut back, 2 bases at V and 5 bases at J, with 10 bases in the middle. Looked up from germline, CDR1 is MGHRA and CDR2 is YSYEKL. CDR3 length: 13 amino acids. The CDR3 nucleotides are TGCGCCAGCAGCCAAAGCTGGGGTAACGAGCAGTACTTC. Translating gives CASSQSWGNEQYF.

CDR3 nucleotides: TGTGCCAGCTCAGACAAGACCCTGTGGGACAGGGGAATGGAGACCCAGTACTTC. This sequence encodes CASSDKTLWDRGMETQYF. This chain links TRBV18 with TRBJ2-5; TRBD1 aligns across 10 bases. J was trimmed by 5 bases and V by 5 bases; bases with no gene match: 17. Germline CDR1 and CDR2: KGHSH and LQKENI. The CDR3 is made up of 18 amino acids.

CDR3 in DNA: TGCAGCGTCGCGGGAGCGCAGAGCTCCTACAATGAGCAGTTCTTC. Translation: CSVAGAQSSYNEQFF. V and J are TRBV29-1 and TRBJ2-1, with 7 positions matching TRBD2. The J segment lost 0 bases and the V segment lost 6 bases, leaving 8 bases of the junction unmatched. This CDR3 is 15 amino acids long. The V gene's germline CDR1 is SQVTM and CDR2 ANQGSEA.

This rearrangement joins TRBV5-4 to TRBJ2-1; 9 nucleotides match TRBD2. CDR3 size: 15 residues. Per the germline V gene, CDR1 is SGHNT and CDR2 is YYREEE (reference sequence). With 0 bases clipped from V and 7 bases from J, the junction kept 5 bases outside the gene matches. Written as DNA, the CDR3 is TGTGCCAGCAGCTTGGGGACTAGCGATTATAATGAGCAGTTCTTC. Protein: CASSLGTSDYNEQFF.

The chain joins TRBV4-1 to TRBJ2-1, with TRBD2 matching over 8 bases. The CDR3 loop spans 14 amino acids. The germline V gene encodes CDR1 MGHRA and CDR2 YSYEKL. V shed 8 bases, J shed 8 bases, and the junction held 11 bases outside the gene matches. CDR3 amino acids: CASSKVAGHYEQFF. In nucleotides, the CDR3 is TGCGCCAGCTCTAAGGTAGCGGGACACTATGAGCAGTTCTTC.

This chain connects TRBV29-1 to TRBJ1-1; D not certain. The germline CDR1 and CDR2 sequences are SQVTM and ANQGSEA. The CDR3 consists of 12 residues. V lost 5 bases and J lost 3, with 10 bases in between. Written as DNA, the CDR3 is TGCAGCGTTCTAGTTGATGACACTGAAGCTTTCTTT. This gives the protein CSVLVDDTEAFF. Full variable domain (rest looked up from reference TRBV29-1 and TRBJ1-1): SAVISQKPSRDICQRGTSLTIQCQVDSQVTMMFWYRQQPGQSLTLIATANQGSEATYESGFVIDKFPISRPNLTFSTLTVSNMSPEDSSIYLCSVLVDDTEAFFGQGTRLTVV.

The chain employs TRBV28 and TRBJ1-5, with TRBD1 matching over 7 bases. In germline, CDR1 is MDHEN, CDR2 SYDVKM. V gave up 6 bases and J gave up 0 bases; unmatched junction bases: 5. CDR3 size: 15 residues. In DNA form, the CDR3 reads TGTGCCAGCAGCCGGGACAGCTATAGCAATCAGCCCCAGCATTTT. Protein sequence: CASSRDSYSNQPQHF.

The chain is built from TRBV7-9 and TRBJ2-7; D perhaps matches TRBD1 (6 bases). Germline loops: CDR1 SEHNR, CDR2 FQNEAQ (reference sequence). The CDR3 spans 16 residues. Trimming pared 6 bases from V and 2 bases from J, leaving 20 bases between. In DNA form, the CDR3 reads TGTGCCAGCAGTACTGGGGGCGCCGGTAGGCCCTACGAGCAGTACTTC. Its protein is CASSTGGAGRPYEQYF.

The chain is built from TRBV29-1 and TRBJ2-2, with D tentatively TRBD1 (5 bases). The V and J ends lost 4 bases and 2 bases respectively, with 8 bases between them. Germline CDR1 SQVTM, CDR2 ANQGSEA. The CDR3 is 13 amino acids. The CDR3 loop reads CSVAGKNTGELFF. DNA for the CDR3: TGCAGCGTTGCAGGGAAAAACACCGGGGAGCTGTTTTTT.

CDR3 coding DNA: TGTGCCAGCAGCCCTGGAGACACCGGGGAGCTGTTTTTT. This gives the protein CASSPGDTGELFF. The chain uses TRBV6-5 and TRBJ2-2; no clear D. The germline V gene has CDR1 MNHEY and CDR2 SVGAGI. The V gene lost 6 bases and the J gene lost 3 bases, with 8 bases spanning the gap. The CDR3 is 13 residues long.

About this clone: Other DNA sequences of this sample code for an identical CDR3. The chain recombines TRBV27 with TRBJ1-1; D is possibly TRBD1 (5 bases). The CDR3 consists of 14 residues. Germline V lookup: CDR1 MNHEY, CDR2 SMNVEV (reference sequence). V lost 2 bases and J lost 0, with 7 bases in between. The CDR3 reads CASSLGGMNTEAFF. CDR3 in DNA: TGTGCCAGCAGTTTAGGGGGTATGAACACTGAAGCTTTCTTT.

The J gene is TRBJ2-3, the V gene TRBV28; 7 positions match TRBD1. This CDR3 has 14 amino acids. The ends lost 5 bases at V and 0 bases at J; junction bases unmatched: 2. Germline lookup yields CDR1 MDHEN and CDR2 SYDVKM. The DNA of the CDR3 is TGTGCCAGCAGTGGGGACAGCAGCACAGATACGCAGTATTTT. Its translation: CASSGDSSTDTQYF.

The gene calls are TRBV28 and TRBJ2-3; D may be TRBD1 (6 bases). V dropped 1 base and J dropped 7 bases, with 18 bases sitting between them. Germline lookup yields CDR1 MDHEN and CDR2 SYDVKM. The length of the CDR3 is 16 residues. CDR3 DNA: TGTGCCAGCAGTTTATTGGGGGCCGCTCCCGGATATACGCAGTATTTT. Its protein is CASSLLGAAPGYTQYF.

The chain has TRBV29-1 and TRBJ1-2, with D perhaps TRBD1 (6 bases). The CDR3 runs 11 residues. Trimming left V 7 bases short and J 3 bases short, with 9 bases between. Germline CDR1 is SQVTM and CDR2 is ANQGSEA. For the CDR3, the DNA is TGCAGCGGTACAGGGTACTATGGCTACACCTTC. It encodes CSGTGYYGYTF.

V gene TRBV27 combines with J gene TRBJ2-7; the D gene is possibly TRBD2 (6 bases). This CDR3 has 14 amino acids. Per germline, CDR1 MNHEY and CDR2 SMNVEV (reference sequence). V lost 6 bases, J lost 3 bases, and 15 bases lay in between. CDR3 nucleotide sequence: TGTGCCAGCAGATCGCCTAGCGCGTTCTACGAGCAGTACTTC. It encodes CASRSPSAFYEQYF.

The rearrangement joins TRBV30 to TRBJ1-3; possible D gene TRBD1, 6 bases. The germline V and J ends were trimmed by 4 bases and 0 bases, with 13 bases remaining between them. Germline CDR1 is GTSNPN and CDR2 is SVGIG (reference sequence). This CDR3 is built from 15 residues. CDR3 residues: CAWKDSLFSGNTIYF. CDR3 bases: TGTGCCTGGAAGGACAGCTTGTTCTCTGGAAACACCATATATTTT. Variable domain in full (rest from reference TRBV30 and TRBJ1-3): SQTIHQWPATLVQPVGSPLSLECTVEGTSNPNLYWYRQAAGRGLQLLFYSVGIGQISSEVPQNLSASRPQDRQFILSSKKLLLSDSGFYLCAWKDSLFSGNTIYFGEGSWLTVV.

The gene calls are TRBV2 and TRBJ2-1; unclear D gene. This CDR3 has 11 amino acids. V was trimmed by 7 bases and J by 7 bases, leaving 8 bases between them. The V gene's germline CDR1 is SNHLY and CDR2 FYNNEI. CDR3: CASNVVNEQFF. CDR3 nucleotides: TGTGCCAGCAACGTGGTAAATGAGCAGTTCTTC.

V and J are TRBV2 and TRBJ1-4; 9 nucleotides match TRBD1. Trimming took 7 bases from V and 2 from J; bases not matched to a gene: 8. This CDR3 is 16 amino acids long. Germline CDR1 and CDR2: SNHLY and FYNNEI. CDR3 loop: CASNGQGLYTNEKLFF. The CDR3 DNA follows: TGTGCCAGCAACGGACAGGGGCTGTATACTAATGAAAAACTGTTTTTT.

The CDR3 is CASSVDYGYGYTF. The DNA for the CDR3 is TGTGCCAGCAGCGTAGACTACGGCTATGGCTACACCTTC. The gene calls are TRBV9 and TRBJ1-2; unclear D gene. V shed 0 bases and J shed 4 bases, with 7 bases lying between them. Germline V CDR1 and CDR2: SGDLS, YYNGEE. The CDR3 has 13 residues.

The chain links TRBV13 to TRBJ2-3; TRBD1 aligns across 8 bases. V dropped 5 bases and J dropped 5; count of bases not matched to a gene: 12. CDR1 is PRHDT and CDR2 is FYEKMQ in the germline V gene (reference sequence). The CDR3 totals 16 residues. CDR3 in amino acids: CASSPEDRAHGDTQYF. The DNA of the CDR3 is TGTGCCAGCAGCCCAGAGGACAGGGCCCACGGAGATACGCAGTATTTT.

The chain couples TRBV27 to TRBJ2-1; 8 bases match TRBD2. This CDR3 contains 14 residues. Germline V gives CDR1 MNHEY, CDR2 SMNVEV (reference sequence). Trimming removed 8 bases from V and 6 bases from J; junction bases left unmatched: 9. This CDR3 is CASGSGSSPNEQFF. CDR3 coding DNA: TGTGCCAGCGGCAGCGGGAGTTCACCCAATGAGCAGTTCTTC.

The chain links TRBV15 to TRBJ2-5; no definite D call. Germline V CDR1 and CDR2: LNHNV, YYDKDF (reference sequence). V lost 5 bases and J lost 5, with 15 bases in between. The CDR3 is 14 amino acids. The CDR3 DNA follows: TGTGCCACCAGCGGGTTGCCCGATTGGGAGACCCAGTACTTC. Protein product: CATSGLPDWETQYF.

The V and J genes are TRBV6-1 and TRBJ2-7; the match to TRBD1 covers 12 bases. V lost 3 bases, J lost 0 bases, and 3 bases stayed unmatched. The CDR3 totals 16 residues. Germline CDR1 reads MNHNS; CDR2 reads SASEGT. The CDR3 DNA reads TGTGCCAGCAGTGATGTGGGACAGGGGGCCTCCTACGAGCAGTACTTC. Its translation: CASSDVGQGASYEQYF.